This TCR beta chain was captured in a study of human T cells and chemical hapten exposure. Study details: Donors were sensitized with 2% DPC on the upper inner arm. Study results and caveats: Higher patch test scores went with higher counts of PT1 expanded TCRs.

V was pared by 0 bases and J by 0 bases, with 6 bases between. The CDR3 extends over 15 amino acids. Germline CDR1 and CDR2: SGHVS and FQNEAQ. As concerns this clonotype: Antigen specificity is unknown.

TCRdb reprocessed the RACE reads via MiXCR and lists one record per CDR3 protein. This sample yields under 70,000 distinct CDR3 sequences, of which around 11% are seen a single time; 3.5% to 4.5% belongs to the top ten. The sample's time point: pre-sensitization, week 0. This sample's treatment: therapeutic diphenylcyclopropenone sensitization with weekly scalp DPC. Those who donated were patients with alopecia, 18 to 70 years of age, and suitable for DPC. Total RNA extraction was carried out from unfractionated whole blood. The genes are TRBV7-8 and TRBJ2-1; D gene uncertain. This specimen was whole blood, taken in connection with sensitization to the hapten diphenylcyclopropenone (DPC). The TCR originated in a woman between 40 and 55 years old with alopecia areata. Some clones in this sample may be carry-over from other donors' samples. CDR3 loop: CASSLAGFSYNEQFF. CDR3 coding DNA: TGTGCCAGCAGCTTAGCGGGGTTCTCCTACAATGAGCAGTTCTTC.